This T cell receptor beta chain was recovered during a study of long-term antiretroviral therapy in people with HIV. About this clone itself: What it recognizes is unknown.

Each donor had at least one pre-ART and at least two post-ART PBMC samples. It was version v3.0 of the immunoSEQ assay that was run at survey level. This table comes from immunoSEQ multiplex PCR, and its TCRdb copy is limited to in-frame clones, with some not included. This sample has about 19,000 clones, with 60% to 85% found just once. V lost 11 bases and J 6 bases, leaving 20 bases between the germline ends. Per germline, CDR1 MNHEY and CDR2 SMNVEV (reference sequence). This CDR3 contains 13 residues. Notes on the study in general: From about 2003 to 2018, blood was obtained, possibly while participants received older ART regimens. Unavailable data included ART adherence, viral resistance and therapy changes (switches in treatment).

This TCR derives from a man aged 18 to 35 with HIV. The chain links TRBV27 to TRBJ2-7, with D possibly TRBD1 on 7 matching bases. The sample consisted of unsorted PBMCs, taken at the start of antiretroviral therapy, before treatment. The CDR3 DNA sequence: TGTGCCGCTTCCGGGACAGTGGGGGGCGAGCAGTACTTC. Its protein product is CAASGTVGGEQYF.